This TCR beta chain was identified during a study of preoperative IRX-2 immunotherapy in early breast cancer. Assay used: immunoSEQ multiplex PCR; TCRdb lists only in-frame clones, some missing. The sample carries under 25,000 clones, 70% to 90% recorded once. Treatment meaning: preoperative locoregional IRX-2 cytokine immunotherapy. Germline CDR1 GTSNPN, CDR2 SVGIG (reference sequence). Deletions cut 5 bases from V and 7 bases from J, with 8 bases between. The CDR3 is 11 amino acids. The material was lymph node tissue, obtained after IRX-2 immunotherapy. The rearrangement links TRBV30 to TRBJ1-4; the D is unclear. The receptor was isolated from a human donor with breast cancer. CDR3 in amino acids: CAWGGSEKLFF. The CDR3 DNA reads TGTGCCTGGGGAGGCAGTGAAAAACTGTTTTTT.